This T cell receptor (beta chain) was sequenced during a study of siplizumab effects on memory and regulatory T cells. Germline assignment: CDR1 SGHDT and CDR2 YYEEEE. CDR3 length: 18 residues. The ends were cut back, 4 bases at V and 0 bases at J, with 17 bases in the middle. Approximately 10^5 TCR templates underwent assay in every sample. TCRdb's table, derived via immunoSEQ multiplex PCR, lists solely in-frame clones and lacks some. The table has about 62,000 clones, 79% seen once. Study results and caveats: Proliferating CD4+ or CD8+ clones, roughly 75-96% of them, lacked an assignable naive or memory phenotype. Proliferating Tregs from siplizumab cultures lacked functional confirmation of suppression.

Details on this clone: What it recognizes is unknown.

The origin of this receptor is a human donor in good health. J is TRBJ2-6 and V is TRBV5-6; weak D call: TRBD1 (8 bases). The sequencing sample was made of memory CD4+ T cells sorted from blood. CDR3 sequence (DNA): TGTGCCAGCAGCCGGACACAGGGGGGGAACTCTGGGGCCAACGTCCTGACTTTC. Protein: CASSRTQGGNSGANVLTF.